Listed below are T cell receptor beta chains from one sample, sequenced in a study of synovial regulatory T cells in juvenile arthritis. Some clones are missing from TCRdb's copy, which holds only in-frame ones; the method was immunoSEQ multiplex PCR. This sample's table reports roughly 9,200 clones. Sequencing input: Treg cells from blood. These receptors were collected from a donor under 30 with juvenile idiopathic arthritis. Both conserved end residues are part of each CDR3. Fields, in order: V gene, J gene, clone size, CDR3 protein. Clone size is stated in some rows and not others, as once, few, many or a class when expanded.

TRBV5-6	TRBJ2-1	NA	CASSPRIFGEQFF
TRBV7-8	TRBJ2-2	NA	CASSSPSRTANTGELFF
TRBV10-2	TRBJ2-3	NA	CASKGGIADTQYF
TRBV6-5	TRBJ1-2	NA	CAIMDSFGGYTF
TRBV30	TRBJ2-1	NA	CAWSGGRYNEQFF
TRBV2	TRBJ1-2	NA	CASLADVLFPYGYTF
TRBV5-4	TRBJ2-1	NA	CASSLGASEYDNEQFF
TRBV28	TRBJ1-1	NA	CASYPRGGNTEAFF
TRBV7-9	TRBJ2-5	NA	CASSLPPKETQYF
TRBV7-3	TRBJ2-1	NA	CASSLEGTSGRRTNEQFF
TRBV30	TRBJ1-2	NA	CASLDYGYTF
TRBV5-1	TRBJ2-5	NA	CASSTRLVQGATIQETQYF
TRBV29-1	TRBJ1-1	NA	CSGGEGIGTEAFF
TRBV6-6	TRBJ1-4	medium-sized	CASMPGVPNEKLFF
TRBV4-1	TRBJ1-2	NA	CASSLGGASGYTF
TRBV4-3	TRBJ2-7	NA	CASSQAPTGTGWQTQYF
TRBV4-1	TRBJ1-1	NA	CASSLRVGFGTEAFF
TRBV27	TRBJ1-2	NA	CASSLQPGGRHGYTF
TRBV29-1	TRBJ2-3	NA	CSVQPMRDSGTDTQYF
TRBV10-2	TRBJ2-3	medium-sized	CASGLAGGGDTQYF
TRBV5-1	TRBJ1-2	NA	CASSLIAGQGSGGYTF
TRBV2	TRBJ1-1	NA	CASSKEGTEAFF
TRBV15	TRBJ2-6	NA	CATSRDRGSGANVLTF
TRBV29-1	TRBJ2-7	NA	CSGRDSSYEQYF
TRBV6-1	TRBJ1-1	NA	CASSYQIRGSTEAFF
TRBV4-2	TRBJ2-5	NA	CASSLSDRPNGETQYF
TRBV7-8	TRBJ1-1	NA	CASSFPVNTEAFF
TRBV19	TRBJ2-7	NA	CASRIGQGAGEQYF
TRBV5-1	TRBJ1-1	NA	CASSSGTGSGEAFF
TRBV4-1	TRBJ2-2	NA	CASSQPASGSNTGELFF
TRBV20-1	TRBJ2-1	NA	CSSNRNNEQFF
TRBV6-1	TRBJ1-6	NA	CASSVLRGQGGNSPLHF
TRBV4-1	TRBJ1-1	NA	CASSQVLGQGANTEAFF
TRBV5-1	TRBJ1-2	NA	CASSFDKTYGYTF
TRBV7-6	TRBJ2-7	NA	CASSKASGQVIKQYF